This T cell receptor (beta chain) was recovered during a study of cytomegalovirus exposure and HLA in healthy donors. Turning to the study itself: From HLA-typed donors, an early data release held tens of millions of unique TCRs.

Of note for this clone: Antigen: not known.

Findings and limits, study-wide: Among the sequence variants, a highly shared cluster was likely an artifact of sequencing.

The CDR3 is 14 amino acids. Germline V lookup: CDR1 SGHTA, CDR2 FQGNSA. Deletions cut 1 base from V and 4 bases from J, with 11 bases between. Vbeta (60) and Jbeta (13) primers were used in the PCR. Repertoires were generated with immunoSEQ multiplex PCR, while TCRdb's copy carries only in-frame clones and drops some. Among roughly 150,000 clones listed, about 80% were seen once. The sequence was obtained from a woman aged 40 to 50 in good health and CMV-seronegative. The sample consisted of PBMCs. The chain is built from TRBV7-2 and TRBJ2-7; D unresolved. The CDR3 reads CASSLDSDSYEQYF. The CDR3 region has the DNA TGTGCCAGCAGCTTAGATTCAGATTCTTACGAGCAGTACTTC. Full variable domain (missing parts from reference TRBV7-2 and TRBJ2-7): GAGVSQSPSNKVTEKGKDVELRCDPISGHTALYWYRQSLGQGLEFLIYFQGNSAPDKSGLPSDRFSAERTGGSVSTLTIQRTQQEDSAVYLCASSLDSDSYEQYFGPGTRLTVT.